The clone carrying this TCR beta chain was found a few times. Its antigen is unidentified. This entry belongs to a study of cytomegalovirus exposure and HLA in healthy donors. Study-level points and caveats: With later analysis, a missense DCLRE1C variant became linked to TCR beta V- and J-gene trimming. In a later analysis, DRB1 alleles had the most associated TCRs; HLA-C alleles the fewest. Fewer N-insertions than the approximately 680-donor mean were reportedly shown by an Asian-associated ancestry cluster in a later analysis.

Both 60 Vbeta primers and 13 Jbeta primers went into the PCR. Repertoires were generated with immunoSEQ multiplex PCR, while TCRdb's copy carries only in-frame clones and drops some. The sample holds 90,000 to 100,000 clones, 76% seen once. The CDR3 is 12 residues long. V gave up 2 bases and J gave up 6 bases, with 10 bases separating them. Germline V CDR1 and CDR2: SQVTM, ANQGSEA. V is TRBV29-1 and J is TRBJ1-2; D is perhaps TRBD1 (6 bases). Sequenced sample: PBMCs. The receptor's source is a woman in her sixties or seventies in good health and CMV-seropositive. The CDR3 loop reads CSVEMSGDGYTF. The DNA of the CDR3 is TGCAGCGTTGAAATGTCAGGGGATGGCTACACCTTC. The full variable domain, its missing parts supplied by reference TRBV29-1 and TRBJ1-2, is SAVISQKPSRDICQRGTSLTIQCQVDSQVTMMFWYRQQPGQSLTLIATANQGSEATYESGFVIDKFPISRPNLTFSTLTVSNMSPEDSSIYLCSVEMSGDGYTFGSGTRLTVV.